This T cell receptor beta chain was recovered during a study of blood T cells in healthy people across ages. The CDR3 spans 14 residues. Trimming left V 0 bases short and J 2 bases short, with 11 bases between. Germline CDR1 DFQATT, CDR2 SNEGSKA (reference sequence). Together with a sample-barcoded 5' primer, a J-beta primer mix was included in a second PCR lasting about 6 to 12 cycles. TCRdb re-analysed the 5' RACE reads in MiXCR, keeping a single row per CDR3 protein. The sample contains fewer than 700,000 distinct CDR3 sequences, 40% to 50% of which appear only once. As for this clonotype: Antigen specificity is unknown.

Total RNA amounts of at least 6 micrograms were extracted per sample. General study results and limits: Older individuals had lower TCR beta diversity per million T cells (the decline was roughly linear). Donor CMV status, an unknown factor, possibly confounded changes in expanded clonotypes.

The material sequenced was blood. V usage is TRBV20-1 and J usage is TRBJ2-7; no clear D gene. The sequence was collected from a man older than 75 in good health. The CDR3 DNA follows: TGCAGTGCTAGAGATGCCGGGCCAACCTACGAGCAGTACTTC. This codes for CSARDAGPTYEQYF.